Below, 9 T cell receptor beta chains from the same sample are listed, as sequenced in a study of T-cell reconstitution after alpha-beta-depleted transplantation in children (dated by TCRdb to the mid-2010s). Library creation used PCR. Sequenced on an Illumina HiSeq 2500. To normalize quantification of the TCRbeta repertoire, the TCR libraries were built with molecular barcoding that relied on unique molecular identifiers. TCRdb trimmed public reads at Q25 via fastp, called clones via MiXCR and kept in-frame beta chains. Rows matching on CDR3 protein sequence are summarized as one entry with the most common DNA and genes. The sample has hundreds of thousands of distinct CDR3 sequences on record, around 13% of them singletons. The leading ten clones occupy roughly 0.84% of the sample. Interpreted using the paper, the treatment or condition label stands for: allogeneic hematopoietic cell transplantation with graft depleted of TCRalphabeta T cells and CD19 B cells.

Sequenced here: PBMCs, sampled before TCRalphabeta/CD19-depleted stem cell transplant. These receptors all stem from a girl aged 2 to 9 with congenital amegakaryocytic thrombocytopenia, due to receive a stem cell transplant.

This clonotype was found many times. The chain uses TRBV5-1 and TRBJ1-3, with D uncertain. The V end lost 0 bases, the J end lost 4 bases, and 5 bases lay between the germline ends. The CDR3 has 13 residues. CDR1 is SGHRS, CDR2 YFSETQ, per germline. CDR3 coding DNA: TGCGCCAGCAGCTTGGAGTCCGGAAACACCATATATTTT. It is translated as CASSLESGNTIYF.

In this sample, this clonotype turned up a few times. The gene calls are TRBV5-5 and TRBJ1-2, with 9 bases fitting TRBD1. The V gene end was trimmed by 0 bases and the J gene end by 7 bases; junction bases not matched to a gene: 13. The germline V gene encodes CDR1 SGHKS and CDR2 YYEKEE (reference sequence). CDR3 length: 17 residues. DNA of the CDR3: TGTGCCAGCAGCTTGGGATTGTCCCGGGACAGGGAGGGTGGCTACACCTTC. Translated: CASSLGLSRDREGGYTF.

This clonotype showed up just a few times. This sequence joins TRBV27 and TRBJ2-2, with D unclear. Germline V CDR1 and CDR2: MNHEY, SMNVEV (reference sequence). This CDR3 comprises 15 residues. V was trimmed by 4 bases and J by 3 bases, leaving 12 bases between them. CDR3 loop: CASSSPRLYTGELFF. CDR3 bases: TGTGCCAGCAGTTCCCCTCGACTCTACACCGGGGAGCTGTTTTTT.

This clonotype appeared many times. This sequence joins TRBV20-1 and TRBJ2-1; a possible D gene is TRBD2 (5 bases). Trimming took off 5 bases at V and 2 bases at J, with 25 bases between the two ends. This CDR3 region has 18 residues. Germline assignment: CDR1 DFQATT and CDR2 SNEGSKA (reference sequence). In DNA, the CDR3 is TGCAGTGCTTCCCGACCCCTGGGCTCGCGGGCCACCTACAATGAGCAGTTCTTC. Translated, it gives CSASRPLGSRATYNEQFF.

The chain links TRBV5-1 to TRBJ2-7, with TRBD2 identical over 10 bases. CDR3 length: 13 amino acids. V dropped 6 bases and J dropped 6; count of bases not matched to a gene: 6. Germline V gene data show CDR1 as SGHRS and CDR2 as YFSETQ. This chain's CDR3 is CASNLAGVSEQYF. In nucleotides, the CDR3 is TGCGCCAGCAACCTAGCGGGAGTGAGCGAGCAGTACTTC. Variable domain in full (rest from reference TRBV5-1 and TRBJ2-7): KAGVTQTPRYLIKTRGQQVTLSCSPISGHRSVSWYQQTPGQGLQFLFEYFSETQRNKGNFPGRFSGRQFSNSRSEMNVSTLELGDSALYLCASNLAGVSEQYFGPGTRLTVT.

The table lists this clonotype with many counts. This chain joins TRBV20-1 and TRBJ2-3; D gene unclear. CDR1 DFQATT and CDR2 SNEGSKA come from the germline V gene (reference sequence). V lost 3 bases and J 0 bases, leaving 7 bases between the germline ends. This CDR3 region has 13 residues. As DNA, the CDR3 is TGCAGTGCTAGGGTCGGGAGCACAGATACGCAGTATTTT. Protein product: CSARVGSTDTQYF.

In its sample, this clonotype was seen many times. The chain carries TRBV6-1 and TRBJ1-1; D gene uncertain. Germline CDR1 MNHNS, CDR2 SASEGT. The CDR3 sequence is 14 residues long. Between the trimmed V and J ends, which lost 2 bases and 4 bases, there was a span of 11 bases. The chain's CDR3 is CASSEWGLGTEAFF. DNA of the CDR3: TGTGCCAGCAGTGAATGGGGTCTGGGCACTGAAGCTTTCTTT.

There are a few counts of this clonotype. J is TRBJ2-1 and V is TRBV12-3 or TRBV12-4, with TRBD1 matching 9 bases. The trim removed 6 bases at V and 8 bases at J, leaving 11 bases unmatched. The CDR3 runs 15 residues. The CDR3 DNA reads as TGTGCCAGCAGCCTAACAGGGGGCGGTAGCTATGAGCAGTTCTTC. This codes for CASSLTGGGSYEQFF.

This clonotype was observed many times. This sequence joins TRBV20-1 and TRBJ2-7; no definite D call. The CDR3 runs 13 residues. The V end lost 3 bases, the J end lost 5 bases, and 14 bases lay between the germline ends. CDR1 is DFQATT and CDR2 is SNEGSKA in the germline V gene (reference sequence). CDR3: CSARTTLSDEQYF. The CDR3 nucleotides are TGCAGTGCTAGGACCACCCTGAGTGACGAGCAGTACTTC.